This entry describes one T cell receptor (beta chain). The sample comes from a study of technical replicates of blood from several donors. The method was immunoSEQ multiplex PCR; TCRdb's version includes in-frame clones alone and lacks a portion of them. Among more than 75,000 clones listed, roughly 95% were seen once. The origin of this receptor is a human donor in good health. The sequenced material came from T cells isolated from PBMCs.

CDR3 protein: CASSYSSGPTDTQYF. CDR3 nucleotide sequence: TGCGCCAGCAGCTACAGCAGCGGGCCCACAGATACGCAGTATTTT. The chain employs TRBV5-1 and TRBJ2-3; perhaps TRBD2 as D (6 bases). The ends were cut back, 3 bases at V and 2 bases at J, with 13 bases in the middle. The CDR3 runs 15 residues. The V gene's germline CDR1 is SGHRS and CDR2 YFSETQ.